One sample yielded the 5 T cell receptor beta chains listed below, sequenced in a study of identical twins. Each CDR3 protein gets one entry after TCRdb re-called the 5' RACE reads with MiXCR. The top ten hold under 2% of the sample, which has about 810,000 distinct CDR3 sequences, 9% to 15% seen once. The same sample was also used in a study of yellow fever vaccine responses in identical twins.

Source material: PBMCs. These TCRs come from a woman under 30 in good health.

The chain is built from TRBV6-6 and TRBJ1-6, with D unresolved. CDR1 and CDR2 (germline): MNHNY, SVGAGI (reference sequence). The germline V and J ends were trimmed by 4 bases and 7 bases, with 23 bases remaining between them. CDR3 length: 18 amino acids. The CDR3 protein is CASSSLGSGGFLNSPLHF. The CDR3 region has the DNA TGTGCCAGCAGTTCCCTAGGTTCGGGAGGGTTCCTAAATTCACCCCTCCACTTT.

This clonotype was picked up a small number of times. The CDR3 loop is CASSQLFEGDTHSGANVLTF. The CDR3 DNA follows: TGTGCCAGCAGCCAACTATTCGAGGGGGACACGCACTCTGGGGCCAACGTCCTGACTTTC. The rearrangement links TRBV3-1 to TRBJ2-6; D perhaps matches TRBD1 (6 bases). Germline V gives CDR1 LGHDT, CDR2 YNNKEL (reference sequence). The V gene lost 2 bases and the J gene lost 0 bases, with 20 bases spanning the gap. The CDR3 runs to 20 residues.

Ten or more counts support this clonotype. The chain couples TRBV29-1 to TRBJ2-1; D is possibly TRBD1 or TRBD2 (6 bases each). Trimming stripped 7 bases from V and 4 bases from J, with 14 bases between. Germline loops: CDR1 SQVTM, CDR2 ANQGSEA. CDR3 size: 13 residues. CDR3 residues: CSGGGGKYNEQFF. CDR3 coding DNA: TGCAGCGGAGGGGGAGGAAAGTACAATGAGCAGTTCTTC.

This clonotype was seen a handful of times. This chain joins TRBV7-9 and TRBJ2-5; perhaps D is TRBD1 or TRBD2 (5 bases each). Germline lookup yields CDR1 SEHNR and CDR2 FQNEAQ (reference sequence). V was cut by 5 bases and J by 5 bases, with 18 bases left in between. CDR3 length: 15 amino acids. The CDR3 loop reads CASSTIRDPGETQYF. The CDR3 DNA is TGTGCCAGCAGCACGATCCGGGACCCTGGGGAGACCCAGTACTTC.

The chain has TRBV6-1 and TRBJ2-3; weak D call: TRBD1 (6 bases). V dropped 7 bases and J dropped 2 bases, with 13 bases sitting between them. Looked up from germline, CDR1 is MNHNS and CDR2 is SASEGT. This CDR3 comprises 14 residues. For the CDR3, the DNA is TGTGCCAGCAACCCAGGGGATCTCACAGATACGCAGTATTTT. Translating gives CASNPGDLTDTQYF.